The 26 T cell receptor beta chains below come from one sample, sequenced in a study of shared clonotypes between healthy human individuals. Terminally differentiated effector memory CD45RA+ cells were excluded from the naive CD8 cells, which were CD45RO-negative and positively selected for CCR7. Method: immunoSEQ multiplex PCR; TCRdb's copy keeps in-frame clones and lacks some. The sample holds about 2.2 million clones, around 93% seen once. Sequenced material: naive CD8+ T cells from PBMCs. These receptors originate from a man aged 18 to 29 in good health. Some clones in this sample may be carry-over from other donors' samples.

V is TRBV25-1 and J is TRBJ2-7; 13 nucleotides line up with TRBD2. The CDR3 covers 16 residues. Germline V gives CDR1 MGHDK, CDR2 SYGVNS. With 6 bases clipped from V and 2 bases from J, the junction kept 7 bases outside the gene matches. The CDR3 DNA sequence: TGTGCCAGCAGCCGAGGGGGACTAGCGGGACCCTACGAGCAGTACTTC. Its protein product is CASSRGGLAGPYEQYF.

The DNA for the CDR3 is TGTGCCAGCAGCCCAACCCCTCAGACAGGACTGTACGAGCAGTACTTC. It is translated as CASSPTPQTGLYEQYF. The V call is TRBV7-9, the J call TRBJ2-7; perhaps TRBD1 as D (6 bases). CDR3 length equals 16 residues. Germline V gene lookup returns CDR1 SEHNR and CDR2 FQNEAQ (reference sequence). Trimming took 5 bases from V and 4 from J, leaving 21 bases between them.

J is TRBJ1-5 and V is TRBV9; 9 bases align to TRBD1. CDR3 size: 15 residues. The trim removed 0 bases at V and 5 bases at J, leaving 3 bases unmatched. The germline gives CDR1 SGDLS, CDR2 YYNGEE. The CDR3 coding sequence is TGTGCCAGCAGCGTAGGGTGGACAGGGGATCAGCCCCAGCATTTT. It codes for CASSVGWTGDQPQHF.

This chain links TRBV28 with TRBJ1-5; perhaps TRBD1 as D (6 bases). The CDR3 has 17 residues. The V end was cut by 5 bases, the J end by 0 bases, with 17 bases between. CDR1 and CDR2 (germline): MDHEN, SYDVKM. This CDR3 reads CASSQTHRENSNQPQHF. The CDR3 DNA is TGTGCCAGCAGTCAAACTCACAGGGAAAATAGCAATCAGCCCCAGCATTTT.

This sequence joins TRBV2 and TRBJ2-7; tentative D call: TRBD1 (5 bases). CDR3 length equals 12 residues. V was shortened by 8 bases and J by 0 bases, with 8 bases between the two germline ends. Germline V gene sequence: CDR1 SNHLY, CDR2 FYNNEI. DNA for the CDR3: TGTGCCAGCGACAGAAGCTCCTACGAGCAGTACTTC. It translates to CASDRSSYEQYF.

This chain joins TRBV4-2 and TRBJ1-6; D gene ambiguous. V lost 1 base and J lost 0, with 7 bases in between. CDR1 LGHNA and CDR2 YNFKEQ come from the germline V gene. This CDR3 is 16 amino acids long. For the CDR3, the DNA is TGTGCCAGCAGCCAAGTCGGAGCCTCCTATAATTCACCCCTCCACTTT. It specifies CASSQVGASYNSPLHF.

V usage is TRBV6-5 and J usage is TRBJ2-5, with D perhaps TRBD2 (6 bases). The better agreement between TRBJ2-7 and the DNA end casts doubt on the J call. This CDR3 is 12 amino acids long. Germline CDR1 reads MNHEY; CDR2 reads SVGAGI. Written as DNA, the CDR3 is TGTGCCAGCGCGGACTACACATACGAGCAGTACTTC. As protein: CASADYTYEQYF.

Concerning this clone itself: This same CDR3 is encoded by further DNA sequences in the sample. The chain links TRBV7-2 to TRBJ2-7, with 14 bases identical to TRBD2. V was pared by 5 bases and J by 5 bases, with 8 bases of the junction left unmatched. The CDR3 is 16 residues long. Germline loops: CDR1 SGHTA, CDR2 FQGNSA. The CDR3 sequence: CASSPRLAGGPHEQYF. In DNA, the CDR3 is TGTGCCAGCAGCCCGCGACTAGCGGGAGGGCCTCACGAGCAGTACTTC.

On this clone: The sample holds other DNA sequences that translate to the same CDR3. The chain employs TRBV5-6 and TRBJ1-2; 7 bases are a match to TRBD1. Germline CDR1 is SGHDT and CDR2 is YYEEEE. The CDR3 loop spans 14 amino acids. V was clipped by 3 bases and J by 0 bases; unmatched bases: 2. CDR3 in amino acids: CASSWDRSNYGYTF. The CDR3 nucleotides read TGTGCCAGCAGCTGGGACAGATCTAACTATGGCTACACCTTC.

As for this clone: This sample includes further DNA sequences coding for the same CDR3. The chain joins TRBV6-1 to TRBJ2-7; D unclear. V was pared by 3 bases and J by 0 bases, with 9 bases between. The CDR3 is made up of 14 amino acids. Germline values: CDR1 MNHNS, CDR2 SASEGT. The CDR3 nucleotides read TGTGCCAGCAGTGAGCTAGGGTCCTCCTACGAGCAGTACTTC. Protein product: CASSELGSSYEQYF.

A remark on this clone: Other DNA sequences in the same sample also yield this CDR3. V gene TRBV27 combines with J gene TRBJ2-5; 7 bases fit TRBD1. The germline V gene encodes CDR1 MNHEY and CDR2 SMNVEV (reference sequence). V was pared by 6 bases and J by 5 bases, with 9 bases of the junction left unmatched. The CDR3 sequence is 14 residues long. The CDR3 DNA is TGTGCCAGCAGCCCTAGGGGGCGCCAGGAGACCCAGTACTTC. Encoded protein: CASSPRGRQETQYF.

This clone was observed once. This sample also contains other DNA sequences that code for the same CDR3. The chain has TRBV27 and TRBJ2-7; TRBD2 agrees at 8 bases. The trim removed 2 bases at V and 3 bases at J, leaving 3 bases unmatched. CDR1 is MNHEY and CDR2 is SMNVEV in the germline V gene (reference sequence). The CDR3 runs to 14 residues. The CDR3 sequence is CASSLAGGFYEQYF. For the CDR3, the DNA is TGTGCCAGCAGTTTAGCGGGGGGATTCTACGAGCAGTACTTC.

V usage is TRBV29-1 and J usage is TRBJ2-7; D may be TRBD2 (6 bases). Germline CDR1 and CDR2: SQVTM and ANQGSEA. This CDR3 has 15 amino acids. V was shortened by 6 bases and J by 6 bases, with 24 bases between the two germline ends. The CDR3: CSVQGGLGGKGEQYF. The DNA of the CDR3 is TGCAGCGTCCAGGGCGGTCTGGGCGGGAAAGGCGAGCAGTACTTC.

This chain joins TRBV9 and TRBJ2-1, with 9 bases fitting TRBD2. V trimming: 0 bases; J trimming: 9 bases; junction bases outside the gene matches: 7. The CDR3 extends over 15 amino acids. Germline values: CDR1 SGDLS, CDR2 YYNGEE. This CDR3 reads CASSVAASGTGEQFF. The CDR3 nucleotides are TGTGCCAGCAGCGTAGCAGCTAGCGGGACTGGTGAGCAGTTCTTC.

This clone was recorded only once. Other DNA sequences in this specimen translate into the identical CDR3. The chain is built from TRBV27 and TRBJ2-3; D may be TRBD1 or TRBD2 (5 bases each). CDR1 and CDR2 from the germline V gene are MNHEY and SMNVEV (reference sequence). The V gene lost 8 bases and the J gene lost 2 bases, with 8 bases spanning the gap. This CDR3 comprises 12 residues. DNA of the CDR3: TGTGCCAGCGGGGGTTACACAGATACGCAGTATTTT. Its protein product is CASGGYTDTQYF.

The chain recombines TRBV10-1 with TRBJ2-7; D ambiguous. The CDR3 runs 14 residues. Trimming left V 1 base short and J 0 bases short, with 7 bases between. The germline V gene has CDR1 WNHNN and CDR2 SYGVQD (reference sequence). CDR3 bases: TGCGCCAGCAGTGAGTACCGAAACTCCTACGAGCAGTACTTC. Protein: CASSEYRNSYEQYF.

The rearrangement uses TRBV12-5 and TRBJ1-4, with TRBD1 identical over 11 bases. This CDR3 comprises 15 residues. The trim removed 4 bases at V and 5 bases at J, leaving 3 bases unmatched. Germline assignment: CDR1 LGHNT and CDR2 FRNRAP. As DNA, the CDR3 is TGTGCTAGTGGTTCCCGGGACAGGGGGAATGAAAAACTGTTTTTT. Amino acids: CASGSRDRGNEKLFF.

The chain links TRBV29-1 to TRBJ2-2; 7 nucleotides line up with TRBD2. CDR1 SQVTM and CDR2 ANQGSEA come from the germline V gene. The CDR3 loop spans 15 amino acids. V gave up 3 bases and J gave up 5 bases; unmatched junction bases: 9. The CDR3 DNA sequence: TGCAGCGTTGAGGGGGGAGGGGTTGCGACCGGGGAGCTGTTTTTT. Translation gives CSVEGGGVATGELFF.

This clone was seen only a few times. This sequence joins TRBV10-1 and TRBJ1-2, with D possibly matching TRBD1 (6 bases). The CDR3 has 11 residues. V gave up 10 bases and J gave up 8 bases, with 14 bases separating them. Germline CDR1 and CDR2: WNHNN and SYGVQD (reference sequence). The CDR3 nucleotides read TGCGCCATCCCACAGGGACGAGGCTACACCTTC. Amino acids: CAIPQGRGYTF.

The rearrangement joins TRBV10-1 to TRBJ2-1; D tentatively fits TRBD1 or TRBD2 (5 bases each). Germline V gene sequence: CDR1 WNHNN, CDR2 SYGVQD (reference sequence). The CDR3 loop spans 11 amino acids. The V and J ends lost 4 bases and 10 bases respectively, with 8 bases between them. The CDR3 DNA sequence: TGCGCCAGCAGTGTGGGGACCGAGCAGTTCTTC. Amino acid sequence: CASSVGTEQFF.

J is TRBJ1-3 and V is TRBV19; D is unresolved. With 5 bases removed from V and 3 bases from J, the gap between germline ends came to 17 bases. The CDR3 length is 16 residues. Germline CDR1 reads LNHDA; CDR2 reads SQIVND (reference sequence). Here the CDR3 DNA reads TGTGCCAGTAGTTCGTACCCGACCAAGCTTGGAAACACCATATATTTT. Translation gives CASSSYPTKLGNTIYF. The full variable domain, with the rest looked up from reference TRBV19 and TRBJ1-3, is DGGITQSPKYLFRKEGQNVTLSCEQNLNHDAMYWYRQDPGQGLRLIYYSQIVNDFQKGDIAEGYSVSREKKESFPLTVTSAQKNPTAFYLCASSSYPTKLGNTIYFGEGSWLTVV.

V and J are TRBV28 and TRBJ2-2; D is undetermined. Trimming removed 10 bases at V and 4 bases at J, with 10 bases between. This CDR3 comprises 12 residues. From germline, CDR1 is MDHEN and CDR2 SYDVKM. The CDR3 nucleotides are TGTGCCACCGAACGAATCACCGGGGAGCTGTTTTTT. It is translated as CATERITGELFF.

This sequence joins TRBV4-3 and TRBJ1-1, with D uncertain. The CDR3 consists of 13 residues. Germline CDR1 LGHNA, CDR2 YSLEER. V shed 4 bases and J shed 8 bases, with 14 bases lying between them. The CDR3 coding sequence is TGCGCCAGCAGCCCTCGGACGGGTACCGAAGCTTTCTTT. This encodes CASSPRTGTEAFF.

The chain carries TRBV27 and TRBJ2-2, with a tentative D call TRBD1 (6 bases). V shed 6 bases and J shed 4 bases, with 9 bases lying between them. CDR1 and CDR2 from the germline V gene are MNHEY and SMNVEV (reference sequence). The CDR3 totals 13 residues. CDR3 DNA: TGTGCCAGCAGCGACAGGAGCACCGGGGAGCTGTTTTTT. Amino acids: CASSDRSTGELFF.

The chain carries TRBV4-1 and TRBJ1-4; tentative D call: TRBD1 (6 bases). V lost 2 bases, J lost 6 bases, and 13 bases lay in between. The CDR3 is 15 amino acids. Germline-derived CDR1 and CDR2 are MGHRA and YSYEKL. The CDR3 is CASSQSRTVDEKLFF. The CDR3 DNA is TGCGCCAGCAGCCAATCCAGGACAGTCGATGAAAAACTGTTTTTT.

V is TRBV29-1 and J is TRBJ2-5; D call uncertain. The DNA matches TRBJ2-7 better at its end, which makes the J call doubtful. Germline V CDR1 and CDR2: SQVTM, ANQGSEA. The CDR3 extends over 12 amino acids. CDR3 sequence reads: CSVEGAVYEQYF. The CDR3 DNA sequence: TGCAGCGTTGAAGGGGCCGTCTACGAGCAGTACTTC.